Listed here are 10 T cell receptor beta chains from one sample, sequenced in a study of blood T cell repertoires in COVID-19. Assay used: immunoSEQ multiplex PCR; TCRdb lists only in-frame clones, some missing. The repertoire holds around 89,000 clones, with approximately 90% as singletons. Input material: peripheral blood. Every receptor here comes from a man aged 45-60 years with acute or convalescent COVID-19.

This chain connects TRBV27 to TRBJ1-1; D call uncertain. Germline V gene sequence: CDR1 MNHEY, CDR2 SMNVEV (reference sequence). The V end was cut by 6 bases, the J end by 8 bases, with 13 bases between. The CDR3 spans 12 residues. CDR3 loop: CASREGGREAFF. Here the CDR3 DNA reads TGTGCCAGCAGGGAAGGAGGGAGAGAAGCTTTCTTT.

The J gene is TRBJ1-3, the V gene TRBV28, with D possibly matching TRBD1 (6 bases). This CDR3 is 16 amino acids long. Deletions cut 4 bases from V and 2 bases from J, with 15 bases between. Germline V CDR1 and CDR2: MDHEN, SYDVKM. In DNA, the CDR3 is TGTGCCAGCAGTTCCACCTCGGGGGGGCCTGGAAACACCATATATTTT. Translating it yields CASSSTSGGPGNTIYF.

This chain connects TRBV11-2 to TRBJ2-1; D is perhaps TRBD1 (5 bases). CDR3 length: 11 residues. V gave up 2 bases and J gave up 13 bases, with 9 bases separating them. CDR1 and CDR2 (germline): SGHAT, FQNNGV. This CDR3 is CASSLNRKQFF. CDR3 bases: TGTGCCAGCAGCTTAAACAGGAAACAGTTCTTC.

The chain uses TRBV13 and TRBJ1-1, with 9 bases that match TRBD1. The CDR3 totals 15 residues. Germline V gene data show CDR1 as PRHDT and CDR2 as FYEKMQ (reference sequence). J gave up 7 bases and V 5 bases, and 11 bases lay outside the gene matches. CDR3 amino acids: CASSEVQGATGEAFF. In DNA, the CDR3 is TGTGCCAGCAGCGAAGTACAGGGGGCAACGGGTGAAGCTTTCTTT.

This chain connects TRBV20-1 to TRBJ2-1; tentatively, D is TRBD1 (6 bases). The germline V and J ends were trimmed by 3 bases and 9 bases, with 12 bases remaining between them. Per the germline V gene, CDR1 is DFQATT and CDR2 is SNEGSKA (reference sequence). The CDR3 is 12 amino acids. CDR3 DNA: TGCAGTGCTAGTCTCCGACAGGTTGAGCAGTTCTTC. Translating gives CSASLRQVEQFF.

The chain couples TRBV28 to TRBJ2-5; TRBD2 matches 9 bases. V gave up 3 bases and J gave up 10 bases; unmatched junction bases: 9. There are 14 residues in the CDR3. Germline CDR1 is MDHEN and CDR2 is SYDVKM. For the CDR3, the DNA is TGTGCCAGCAGTTTTCGAGGCCTAGCGGGGTACCAGTACTTC. Translation gives CASSFRGLAGYQYF.

The chain recombines TRBV19 with TRBJ1-6; 10 nucleotides align to TRBD1. The V segment lost 5 bases and the J segment 10 bases; nucleotides outside the gene matches: 11. This CDR3 has 16 residues. CDR1 is LNHDA, CDR2 SQIVND, per germline (reference sequence). CDR3 DNA: TGTGCCAGTAGTTCCTTCGACAGGGGGCTTGGGTCACCCCTCCACTTT. Amino acids: CASSSFDRGLGSPLHF.

The chain uses TRBV6-6 and TRBJ2-2, with 15 bases aligning to TRBD2. This CDR3 is 20 amino acids long. The germline CDR1 and CDR2 sequences are MNHNY and SVGAGI (reference sequence). The ends lost 6 bases at V and 6 bases at J; junction bases unmatched: 17. CDR3 amino acids: CASSGRNTGTSGGRSGELFF. The CDR3 DNA sequence: TGTGCCAGCAGCGGAAGAAATACGGGGACTAGCGGGGGGCGATCCGGGGAGCTGTTTTTT.

The V gene is TRBV6-1, the J gene TRBJ2-3, with 8 bases identical to TRBD2. Per the germline V gene, CDR1 is MNHNS and CDR2 is SASEGT. J was trimmed by 0 bases and V by 2 bases; bases with no gene match: 4. This CDR3 has 16 amino acids. The CDR3 protein is CASSEYVAGSTDTQYF. CDR3 nucleotide sequence: TGTGCCAGCAGTGAATACGTAGCGGGGAGCACAGATACGCAGTATTTT.

The chain links TRBV6-1 to TRBJ1-4; 7 positions agree with TRBD1. The CDR3 sequence is 15 residues long. Germline V gives CDR1 MNHNS, CDR2 SASEGT. V dropped 3 bases and J dropped 2; count of bases not matched to a gene: 3. The CDR3 here is CASSDPGQTNEKLFF. DNA for the CDR3: TGTGCCAGCAGTGATCCGGGACAGACTAATGAAAAACTGTTTTTT.